These 13 T cell receptor beta chains were all obtained from the same sample, sequenced in a study of cytomegalovirus exposure and HLA in healthy donors. The PCR had 60 Vbeta and 13 Jbeta primers. Sequencing was performed with immunoSEQ multiplex PCR; in TCRdb, only in-frame clones are kept and a portion is missing. Found here are 150,000 to 170,000 clones, over 70% of them singletons; the top ten hold 2.1%. Sequencing input: PBMCs. The source is a man aged 30-40 years in good health and CMV-seronegative.

CDR3 region: CASRAPGTKNTGELFF. The CDR3 bases are TGTGCCAGCAGGGCCCCCGGGACAAAAAACACCGGGGAGCTGTTTTTT. The J gene is TRBJ2-2, the V gene TRBV28; the D gene is possibly TRBD1 (6 bases). V lost 6 bases and J lost 2, with 16 bases in between. CDR1 and CDR2 from the germline V gene are MDHEN and SYDVKM. This CDR3 region has 16 residues.

The genes are TRBV19 and TRBJ2-3; possible D gene TRBD2, 5 bases. CDR3 length: 16 residues. Trimming pared 7 bases from V and 8 bases from J, leaving 25 bases between. The germline gives CDR1 LNHDA, CDR2 SQIVND (reference sequence). CDR3 amino acids: CASTESSRSGVRTQYF. CDR3 DNA: TGTGCCAGTACCGAGTCCTCTCGGAGCGGTGTTCGTACGCAGTATTTT.

The chain combines TRBV6-1 with TRBJ1-3, with D possibly TRBD1 on 5 matching bases. Trimming pared 2 bases from V and 1 base from J, leaving 6 bases between. The CDR3 spans 14 residues. CDR1 and CDR2 from the germline V gene are MNHNS and SASEGT. CDR3: CASSESGSGNTIYF. The DNA for the CDR3 is TGTGCCAGCAGTGAATCAGGGTCTGGAAACACCATATATTTT.

The chain joins TRBV5-1 to TRBJ2-1; 7 bases are a match to TRBD1. After removal of 1 base from V and 4 bases from J, the junction contained 8 bases not matched to a gene. Germline-derived CDR1 and CDR2 are SGHRS and YFSETQ. The CDR3 spans 16 residues. The CDR3 loop reads CASSLSLTGVYNEQFF. The DNA for the CDR3 is TGCGCCAGCAGCTTGAGTTTAACAGGGGTATACAATGAGCAGTTCTTC.

This rearrangement joins TRBV5-1 to TRBJ2-3; TRBD1 matches 9 bases. The CDR3 contains 15 residues. Germline V gives CDR1 SGHRS, CDR2 YFSETQ. Losses at the gene ends were 7 bases for V and 2 bases for J; bases not matched to a gene: 8. Here the CDR3 DNA reads TGCGCCAGCGCCTCAGGACAGGGGTACACAGATACGCAGTATTTT. Its protein is CASASGQGYTDTQYF.

Comments on this clone: A junction boundary mismatches the germline segment, possibly from a read error. The chain couples TRBV7-7 to TRBJ2-1; D possibly corresponds to TRBD1 (6 bases). There are 19 residues in the CDR3. Germline V gives CDR1 SSHAT, CDR2 FNYEAQ (reference sequence). In nucleotides, the CDR3 is TGTGCTAGCAGCTTAAGGGCCGCCTTTGGGGGCGACGTACTCAATGAGCAGTTCTTC. Translated: CASSLRAAFGGDVLNEQFF.

This rearrangement joins TRBV19 to TRBJ1-1; D ambiguous. The CDR3 has 15 residues. Germline lookup yields CDR1 LNHDA and CDR2 SQIVND (reference sequence). The V gene lost 1 base and the J gene lost 2 bases, with 11 bases spanning the gap. The CDR3 nucleotides read TGTGCCAGTAGTATAGGGCAGACTTCAAACACTGAAGCTTTCTTT. It is translated as CASSIGQTSNTEAFF.

The chain has TRBV7-9 and TRBJ2-1; 10 bases are shared with TRBD2. Germline V lookup: CDR1 SEHNR, CDR2 FQNEAQ (reference sequence). V shed 3 bases and J 8 bases; nucleotides not matched to a gene: 10. CDR3 size: 16 residues. Here the CDR3 reads CASSFRLAGLYHEQFF. The DNA of the CDR3 is TGTGCCAGCAGCTTCCGACTAGCGGGTTTGTACCATGAGCAGTTCTTC.

The rearrangement uses TRBV7-9 and TRBJ2-5; 7 bases align to TRBD2. After removal of 5 bases from V and 3 bases from J, the junction contained 6 bases not matched to a gene. The CDR3 contains 14 residues. The V gene's germline CDR1 is SEHNR and CDR2 FQNEAQ (reference sequence). CDR3 DNA: TGTGCCAGCAGCCCCCACGCGGGGGAAGAGACCCAGTACTTC. It yields the protein CASSPHAGEETQYF. The variable domain in full, completed from reference TRBV7-9 and TRBJ2-5, reads DTGVSQNPRHKITKRGQNVTFRCDPISEHNRLYWYRQTLGQGPEFLTYFQNEAQLEKSRLLSDRFSAERPKGSFSTLEIQRTEQGDSAMYLCASSPHAGEETQYFGPGTRLLVL.

The chain links TRBV23-1 to TRBJ2-1; 7 positions agree with TRBD2. TRBV23-1 has ORF status, its function being uncertain. Trimming cost V 5 bases and J 8 bases; bases outside gene matches: 9. This CDR3 has 14 amino acids. DNA of the CDR3: TGCGCCAGCAGTTCCGGGGGAGGGGCAGATGAGCAGTTCTTC. This sequence encodes CASSSGGGADEQFF.

The chain links TRBV7-2 to TRBJ2-3, with D hard to call. CDR3 length equals 13 residues. Germline assignment: CDR1 SGHTA and CDR2 FQGNSA. Between the trimmed V and J ends, which lost 2 bases and 2 bases, there was a span of 5 bases. This CDR3 is CASSLTNTDTQYF. The CDR3, as DNA: TGTGCCAGCAGCTTAACAAACACAGATACGCAGTATTTT.

The chain combines TRBV5-1 with TRBJ2-2, with a possible D match to TRBD2 (5 bases). The germline gives CDR1 SGHRS, CDR2 YFSETQ. The CDR3 runs 15 residues. Between the trimmed V and J ends, which lost 2 bases and 0 bases, there was a span of 8 bases. This CDR3 reads CASSFDYPNTGELFF. CDR3 bases: TGCGCCAGCAGCTTCGACTATCCGAACACCGGGGAGCTGTTTTTT.

This clone was counted only a few times. The genes are TRBV6-1 and TRBJ2-3; no reliable D call. V lost 5 bases, J lost 3 bases, and 9 bases lay in between. Looked up from germline, CDR1 is MNHNS and CDR2 is SASEGT. This CDR3 is built from 13 residues. This CDR3 is CASSNSRTDTQYF. CDR3 DNA sequence: TGTGCCAGCAGTAATTCGAGAACAGATACGCAGTATTTT.